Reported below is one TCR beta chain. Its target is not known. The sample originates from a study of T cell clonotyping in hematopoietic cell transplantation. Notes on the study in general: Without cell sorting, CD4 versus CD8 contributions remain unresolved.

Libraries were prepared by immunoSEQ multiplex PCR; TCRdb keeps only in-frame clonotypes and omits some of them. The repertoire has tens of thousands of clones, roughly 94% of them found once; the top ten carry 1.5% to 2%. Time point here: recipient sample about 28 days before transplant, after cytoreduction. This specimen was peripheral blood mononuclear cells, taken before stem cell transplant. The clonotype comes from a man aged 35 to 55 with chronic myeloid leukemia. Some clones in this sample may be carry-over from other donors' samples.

The CDR3 here is CASSQEVARTGELFF. The CDR3 DNA sequence: TGCGCCAGCAGCCAAGAAGTAGCCCGGACCGGGGAGCTGTTTTTT. This chain connects TRBV4-3 to TRBJ2-2; the D is unclear. The CDR3 is 15 amino acids. The V end was cut by 0 bases, the J end by 5 bases, with 10 bases between. The germline V gene encodes CDR1 LGHNA and CDR2 YSLEER.